The present TCR beta chain was sequenced within a study of CD4+ T cells in melanoma. Regarding the study as a whole: CD8+ T cell, macrophage and B cell function reportedly correlated with neoantigen-specific CD4+ T cells. Reportedly, melanoma neoantigen-specific CD4+ T cells showed varied differentiation states.

Between the trimmed V and J ends, which lost 8 bases and 2 bases, there was a span of 21 bases. Germline assignment: CDR1 SEHNR and CDR2 FQNEAQ (reference sequence). The CDR3 is 16 amino acids. About this clone: Its antigen is undetermined.

Method: immunoSEQ multiplex PCR; TCRdb's copy keeps in-frame clones and lacks some. The sample has 15,000 to 20,000 clones, 83% seen once. Sequenced: cells from a culture (not recorded whether cultured in vitro). The chain has TRBV7-9 and TRBJ1-2; D possibly corresponds to TRBD1 (6 bases). This TCR was recovered from a human donor with melanoma. For the CDR3, the DNA is TGTGCCAGCCTCCTCACTGGGGGGGCTTCGAACTATGGCTACACCTTC. This codes for CASLLTGGASNYGYTF. Supplemented by reference TRBV7-9 and TRBJ1-2, the full variable domain reads DTGVSQNPRHKITKRGQNVTFRCDPISEHNRLYWYRQTLGQGPEFLTYFQNEAQLEKSRLLSDRFSAERPKGSFSTLEIQRTEQGDSAMYLCASLLTGGASNYGYTFGSGTRLTVV.